This T cell receptor (beta chain) was captured in a study of shared clonotypes between healthy human individuals. This clone has just one count. Its antigen is not known. Study-wide results and caveats: An anticipated effect of sequencing depth on clonotype sharing among donors was recognized. When naive CD4 clonotypes were compared across several donors, approximately 5% were shared. What limited the represented genetic and exposure-history diversity was the small number of donors. Relative to their counterparts shared across all four donors, non-shared clonotypes exhibited diminished generation probabilities.

With 6 bases clipped from V and 0 bases from J, the junction kept 4 bases outside the gene matches. Germline-derived CDR1 and CDR2 are MDHEN and SYDVKM. The CDR3 contains 15 residues. Sequenced by immunoSEQ multiplex PCR; TCRdb stores in-frame clones only, minus some. The sample lists over a million clones, around 98% occurring once. Sequenced material: naive CD4+ T cells sorted from blood. Subset indicated: CD45RA+ positively selected. The rearrangement joins TRBV28 to TRBJ2-1; 8 positions match TRBD1. The receptor comes from a man aged 25 to 40 in good health. The CDR3 region is CASRPGGRSYNEQFF. The CDR3 bases are TGTGCCAGCAGACCAGGGGGCCGCTCCTACAATGAGCAGTTCTTC.